These T cell receptor beta chains were read from a single sample in a study of cytomegalovirus exposure and HLA in healthy donors. The protocol was immunoSEQ multiplex PCR, while the TCRdb copy is restricted to in-frame clones and leaves out a portion. The sample data list approximately 50,000 clones. The sample was PBMCs. These receptor sequences come from a female donor in good health and CMV-seronegative. Each CDR3 is given with its conserved first and last residue. The order of the fields is J gene, D gene, V gene, CDR3 protein, CDR3 DNA. D genes are given only for firm matches.

>TRBJ2-7|TRBD1|TRBV30
CAWMSGTGGYEQYF
TGTGCCTGGATGTCCGGGACAGGGGGCTACGAGCAGTACTTC
>TRBJ2-7|TRBD2|TRBV29-1
CSVEGTSGNSYEQYF
TGCAGCGTTGAAGGGACTAGCGGTAACTCCTACGAGCAGTACTTC
>TRBJ1-1|TRBD1|TRBV4-3
CASSQDWIRGYTEAFF
TGCGCCAGCAGCCAAGATTGGATCAGGGGGTACACTGAAGCTTTCTTT
>TRBJ2-7|NA|TRBV29-1
CSVARGIEQYF
TGCAGCGTTGCCAGGGGAATCGAGCAGTACTTC
>TRBJ1-2|NA|TRBV6-5
CASSSDRVYGYTF
TGTGCCAGCAGTTCGGACAGAGTCTATGGCTACACCTTC
>TRBJ1-1|TRBD1|TRBV13
CASSSRTGGNTEAFF
TGTGCCAGCAGCTCCAGGACAGGGGGGAACACTGAAGCTTTCTTT
>TRBJ2-2|TRBD1|TRBV7-8
CASSPRQGARIAGELFF
TGTGCCAGCAGCCCGAGACAGGGGGCGCGAATTGCCGGGGAGCTGTTTTTT
>TRBJ2-1|NA|TRBV5-1
CASSPLAGSSYNEQFF
TGCGCCAGCAGCCCCCTCGCCGGTAGCTCCTACAATGAGCAGTTCTTC
>TRBJ1-1|NA|TRBV28
CASISSTATEAFF
TGTGCCAGCATTTCGTCGACAGCGACTGAAGCTTTCTTT
>TRBJ1-2|NA|TRBV20-1
CSASTGGYTF
TGCAGTGCTAGTACCGGGGGCTACACCTTC
>TRBJ2-3|NA|TRBV14
CASSQDLSGTQYF
TGTGCCAGCAGCCAAGATCTTTCGGGTACGCAGTATTTT
>TRBJ2-5|NA|TRBV7-9
CASSFWLGEQAIIETQYF
TGTGCCAGCAGCTTTTGGCTCGGTGAACAGGCCATTATAGAGACCCAGTACTTC
>TRBJ1-1|NA|TRBV4-1
CASSQPRGGGNTEAFF
TGCGCCAGCAGCCAACCCCGGGGAGGGGGGAACACTGAAGCTTTCTTT
>TRBJ1-2|TRBD1|TRBV7-9
CASSLSQGVYGYTF
TGTGCCAGCAGCTTAAGTCAGGGGGTTTATGGCTACACCTTC
>TRBJ1-1|NA|TRBV5-1
CASSLTLNTEAFF
TGCGCCAGCAGCTTAACATTGAACACTGAAGCTTTCTTT
>TRBJ1-1|NA|TRBV4-1
CASSQVDTTVPNAEAFF
TGCGCCAGCAGCCAAGTCGACACAACAGTCCCCAACGCTGAAGCTTTCTTT
>TRBJ1-1|NA|TRBV25-1
CASSESFRTEAFF
TGTGCCAGCAGTGAATCCTTTAGAACTGAAGCTTTCTTT
>TRBJ2-7|TRBD2|TRBV30
CAWRPSGSTEQYF
TGTGCCTGGAGACCTAGCGGGAGTACCGAGCAGTACTTC
>TRBJ1-1|TRBD1|TRBV28
CASSGDRELTEAFF
TGTGCCAGCAGTGGAGACAGGGAGCTCACTGAAGCTTTCTTT
>TRBJ2-7|TRBD2|TRBV4-2
CASSHAGVRKGYEQYF
TGTGCCAGCAGCCACGCGGGAGTCCGAAAGGGCTACGAGCAGTACTTC
>TRBJ1-1|TRBD1|TRBV19
CASSDRGYEAFF
TGTGCCAGTAGTGACAGGGGCTATGAAGCTTTCTTT
>TRBJ2-5|TRBD2|TRBV9
CASSVAPSGGLGKETQYF
TGTGCCAGCAGCGTAGCTCCTAGCGGGGGGCTTGGAAAAGAGACCCAGTACTTC
>TRBJ2-5|NA|TRBV18
CASSPAQETQYF
TGTGCCAGCTCACCGGCTCAAGAGACCCAGTACTTC
>TRBJ1-2|NA|TRBV6-6
CASAEVYGYTF
TGTGCCAGCGCCGAGGTCTATGGCTACACCTTC
>TRBJ2-7|TRBD2|TRBV7-6
CASSLTARLARVGYEQYF
TGTGCCAGCAGCTTAACGGCCCGACTAGCGCGGGTGGGGTACGAGCAGTACTTC
>TRBJ1-1|NA|TRBV29-1
CSAVLGTSEAFF
TGCAGCGCTGTTCTGGGGACATCTGAAGCTTTCTTT
>TRBJ2-7|TRBD2|TRBV19
CASGGGGLYEQYF
TGTGCCAGCGGCGGGGGGGGCCTCTACGAGCAGTACTTC
>TRBJ1-1|NA|TRBV5-4
CASSPGQMNTEAFF
TGTGCCAGCAGCCCAGGACAGATGAACACTGAAGCTTTCTTT
>TRBJ1-5|NA|TRBV4-1
CASSQDSRTAEPQHF
TGCGCCAGCAGCCAAGATAGTAGAACCGCGGAGCCCCAGCATTTT